Only a few counts were recorded for the clone carrying this TCR beta chain. Antigen unknown. Germline lookup yields CDR1 ENHRY and CDR2 SYGVKD. This CDR3 is 15 amino acids long. Trimming took off 0 bases at V and 5 bases at J, with 11 bases between the two ends. PCR amplification relied on 60 Vbeta primers (plus 13 Jbeta primers). Repertoires were generated with immunoSEQ multiplex PCR, while TCRdb's copy carries only in-frame clones and drops some. The table shows over 70,000 clones, with just under 80% occurring only once. The data belong to a study of cytomegalovirus exposure and HLA in healthy donors. General study points: Being indistinguishable, some V segments were excluded, TRBV6-2 and TRBV6-3 among them. A later analysis reportedly identified an Asian-associated ancestry cluster as carrying fewer N-insertions than the approximately 670-donor mean.

Healthy donors of bone marrow made up the group. Sequencing was done on a sample of PBMCs. The rearrangement joins TRBV10-3 to TRBJ2-1; possibly TRBD2 for D (6 bases). This receptor was taken from a male donor in good health and CMV-seropositive. CDR3 DNA: TGTGCCATCAGTGAGTCGGTAGCGGCTCACAATGAGCAGTTCTTC. It translates to CAISESVAAHNEQFF.